This TCR beta chain was sequenced during a study of T cells in Graves' hyperthyroidism and ophthalmopathy. Uncontrolled infection, other autoimmune disease, pregnancy or lactation disqualified patients from enrolment. V dropped 8 bases and J dropped 2; count of bases not matched to a gene: 5. The CDR3 has 15 amino acids. Germline values: CDR1 SNHLY, CDR2 FYNNEI. Researchers took RNA transcripts and amplified the TCR beta CDR3 regions from them. The HTBI set primed first-round TCR CDR3 RT-PCR. TCRdb re-derived calls from the multiplex PCR reads in MiXCR, one entry per CDR3 protein. The profile shows fewer than 600,000 distinct CDR3 sequences, approximately 15% of them singletons. This clonotype was observed at least ten times.

Sequences were obtained from blood. The sequence was obtained from a woman in her late teens or twenties with Graves' hyperthyroidism. This chain joins TRBV2 and TRBJ2-1, with 11 bases aligning to TRBD2. CDR3 residues: CASGRLAGPYNEQFF. The CDR3 DNA is TGTGCCAGCGGGAGACTAGCGGGGCCCTACAATGAGCAGTTCTTC.